This TCR beta chain was observed in a study of T cells in Graves' hyperthyroidism and ophthalmopathy. This clonotype turned up a few times. Its antigen is unidentified. Germline V gene sequence: CDR1 LNHNV, CDR2 YYDKDF (reference sequence). The V and J ends lost 1 base and 3 bases respectively, with 18 bases between them. This CDR3 has 17 amino acids. Authors of the study amplified TCR beta CDR3 regions from RNA transcripts. Initially, a first-round RT-PCR of the TCR CDR3 employed the HTBI primer set. TCRdb fed the multiplex PCR reads into MiXCR, producing one record per CDR3 protein. Among 300,000 to 400,000 distinct CDR3 sequences listed, 18% were seen once. Study findings and constraints: Blood also carried most thyroid clonotypes expanded above 0.001.

Sequenced material: blood. The source is a woman in her 50s with Graves' hyperthyroidism. The V gene is TRBV15, the J gene TRBJ1-1; perhaps TRBD1 as D (6 bases). The CDR3 is CATSRARGRGADTEAFF. CDR3 bases: TGTGCCACCAGCAGAGCCAGGGGACGGGGGGCGGACACTGAAGCTTTCTTT.